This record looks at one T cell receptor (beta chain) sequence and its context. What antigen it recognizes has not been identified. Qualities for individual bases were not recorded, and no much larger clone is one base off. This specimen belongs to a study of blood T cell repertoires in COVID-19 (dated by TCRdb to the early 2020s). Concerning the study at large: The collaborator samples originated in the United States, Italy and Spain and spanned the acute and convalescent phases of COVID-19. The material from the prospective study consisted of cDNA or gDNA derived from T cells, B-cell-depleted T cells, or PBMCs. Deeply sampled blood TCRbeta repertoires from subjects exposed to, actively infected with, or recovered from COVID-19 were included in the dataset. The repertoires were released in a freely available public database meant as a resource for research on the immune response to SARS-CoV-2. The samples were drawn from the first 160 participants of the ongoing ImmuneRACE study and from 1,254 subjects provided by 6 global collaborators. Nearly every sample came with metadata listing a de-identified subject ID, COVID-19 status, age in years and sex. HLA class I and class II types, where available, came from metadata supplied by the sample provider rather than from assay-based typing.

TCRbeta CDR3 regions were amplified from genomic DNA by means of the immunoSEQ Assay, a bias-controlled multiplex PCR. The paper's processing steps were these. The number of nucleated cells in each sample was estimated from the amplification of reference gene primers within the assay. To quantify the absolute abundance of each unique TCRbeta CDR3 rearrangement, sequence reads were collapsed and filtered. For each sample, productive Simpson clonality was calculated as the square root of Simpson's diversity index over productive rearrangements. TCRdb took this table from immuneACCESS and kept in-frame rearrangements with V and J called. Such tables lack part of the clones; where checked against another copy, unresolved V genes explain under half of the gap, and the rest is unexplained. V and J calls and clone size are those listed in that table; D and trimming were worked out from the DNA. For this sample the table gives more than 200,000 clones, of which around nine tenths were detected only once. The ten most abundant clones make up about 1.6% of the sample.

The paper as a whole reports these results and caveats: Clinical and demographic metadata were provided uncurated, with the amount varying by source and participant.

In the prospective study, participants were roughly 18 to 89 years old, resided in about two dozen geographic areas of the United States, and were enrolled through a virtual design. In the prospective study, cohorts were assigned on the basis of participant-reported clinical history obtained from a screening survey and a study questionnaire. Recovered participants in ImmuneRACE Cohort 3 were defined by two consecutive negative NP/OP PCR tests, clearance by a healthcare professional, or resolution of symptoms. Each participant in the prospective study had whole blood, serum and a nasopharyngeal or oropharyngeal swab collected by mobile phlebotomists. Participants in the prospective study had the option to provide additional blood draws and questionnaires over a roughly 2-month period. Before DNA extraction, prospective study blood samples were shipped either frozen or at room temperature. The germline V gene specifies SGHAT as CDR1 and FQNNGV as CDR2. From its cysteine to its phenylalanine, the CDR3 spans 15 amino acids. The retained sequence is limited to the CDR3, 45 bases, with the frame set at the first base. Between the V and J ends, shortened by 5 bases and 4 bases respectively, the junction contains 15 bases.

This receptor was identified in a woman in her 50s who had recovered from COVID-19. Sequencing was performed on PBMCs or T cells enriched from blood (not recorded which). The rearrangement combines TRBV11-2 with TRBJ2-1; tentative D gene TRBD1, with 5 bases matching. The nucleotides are TGTGCCAGCAGCACTCGACAGAGGCGTTACAATGAGCAGTTCTTC. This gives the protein CASSTRQRRYNEQFF.